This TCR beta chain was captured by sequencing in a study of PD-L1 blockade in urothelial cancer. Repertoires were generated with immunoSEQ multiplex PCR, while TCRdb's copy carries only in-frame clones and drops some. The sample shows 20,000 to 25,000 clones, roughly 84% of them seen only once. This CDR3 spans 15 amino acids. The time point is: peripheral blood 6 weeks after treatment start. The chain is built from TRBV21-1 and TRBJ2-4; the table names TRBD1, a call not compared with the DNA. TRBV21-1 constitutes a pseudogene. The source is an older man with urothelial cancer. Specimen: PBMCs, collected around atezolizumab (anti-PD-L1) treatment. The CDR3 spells CASSYRGKSKNIQYF. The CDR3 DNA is TGTGCCAGCAGCTACAGGGGTAAGTCCAAAAACATTCAGTACTTC.